This T cell receptor (beta chain) stems from a study of cytomegalovirus exposure and HLA in healthy donors. About the study: Samples from HLA-typed donors yielded 65 million to 90 million unique TCRs in an early data release. Study findings and constraints: Most of the TCR beta V segments (in an earlier analysis) were productive either about 87% or about 30% of the time. Later analysis associated a missense DCLRE1C variant with TCR beta V- and J-gene trimming. CMV antigen specificity of three CMV-associated chains was confirmed in vitro.

In the PCR, 60 Vbeta and 13 Jbeta primers were used. Repertoires were generated with immunoSEQ multiplex PCR, while TCRdb's copy carries only in-frame clones and drops some. The data contain 200,000 to 250,000 clones, approximately 70% of them seen just once; the ten biggest clones take up around 2.6%. On this clone itself: Its target is unknown.

Trimming removed 0 bases at V and 0 bases at J, with 15 bases between. The CDR3 sequence is 18 residues long. CDR1 is SGDLS and CDR2 is YYNGEE in the germline V gene. The sample consisted of PBMCs. This chain connects TRBV9 to TRBJ2-2, with a possible D match to TRBD1 (5 bases). The sequence came from a man aged 40-50 years in good health and CMV-seropositive. Written as DNA, the CDR3 is TGTGCCAGCAGCGTAGGAAGGGGTAGGTCCCCGAACACCGGGGAGCTGTTTTTT. Translating gives CASSVGRGRSPNTGELFF.